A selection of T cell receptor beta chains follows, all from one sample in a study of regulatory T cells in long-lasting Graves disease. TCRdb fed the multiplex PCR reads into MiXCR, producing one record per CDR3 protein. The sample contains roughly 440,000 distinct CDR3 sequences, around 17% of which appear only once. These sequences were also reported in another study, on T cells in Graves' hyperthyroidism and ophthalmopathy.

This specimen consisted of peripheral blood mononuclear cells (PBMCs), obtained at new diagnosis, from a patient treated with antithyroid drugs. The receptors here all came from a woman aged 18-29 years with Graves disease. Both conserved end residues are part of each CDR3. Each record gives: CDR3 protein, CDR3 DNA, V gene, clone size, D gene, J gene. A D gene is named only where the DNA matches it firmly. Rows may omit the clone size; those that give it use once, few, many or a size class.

CDR3 protein: CASSIRNQPQHF
CDR3 DNA: TGTGCCAGTAGTATCCGGAATCAGCCCCAGCATTTT
V gene: TRBV19
clone size: -
D gene: -
J gene: TRBJ1-5

CDR3 protein: CSASRQPRARYEQYF
CDR3 DNA: TGCAGTGCTAGCCGACAGCCCCGAGCCCGCTACGAGCAGTACTTC
V gene: TRBV20-1
clone size: once
D gene: -
J gene: TRBJ2-7

CDR3 protein: CSASHLQAGVAGEQFF
CDR3 DNA: TGCAGTGCTTCGCACCTCCAAGCGGGAGTTGCGGGTGAGCAGTTCTTC
V gene: TRBV20-1
clone size: many
D gene: TRBD2
J gene: TRBJ2-1

CDR3 protein: CASSPKTAPIPLEAFF
CDR3 DNA: TGTGCCAGCTCACCAAAAACAGCGCCAATCCCTCTGGAAGCTTTCTTT
V gene: TRBV18
clone size: many
D gene: -
J gene: TRBJ1-1

CDR3 protein: CASSPQQDRGRHEQYF
CDR3 DNA: TGTGCCAGCTCACCTCAACAGGACAGGGGTAGACACGAGCAGTACTTC
V gene: TRBV18
clone size: many
D gene: TRBD1
J gene: TRBJ2-7

CDR3 protein: CASSEWGDEQFF
CDR3 DNA: TGTGCCAGCAGTGAATGGGGCGATGAGCAGTTCTTC
V gene: TRBV25-1
clone size: -
D gene: -
J gene: TRBJ2-1

CDR3 protein: CASSLGLAYSYEQYF
CDR3 DNA: TGTGCCAGCAGCCTCGGACTAGCGTACTCCTACGAGCAGTACTTC
V gene: TRBV7-2
clone size: many
D gene: TRBD2
J gene: TRBJ2-7

CDR3 protein: CASSLVLRSGANVLTF
CDR3 DNA: TGTGCCAGCAGTTTAGTGCTACGCTCTGGGGCCAACGTCCTGACTTTC
V gene: TRBV12-3/TRBV12-4
clone size: many
D gene: -
J gene: TRBJ2-6

CDR3 protein: CASSRGGDYEQYF
CDR3 DNA: TGTGCCAGCTCACGGGGGGGGGACTACGAGCAGTACTTC
V gene: TRBV18
clone size: few
D gene: TRBD2
J gene: TRBJ2-7

CDR3 protein: CASSLKGGTALPYEQYF
CDR3 DNA: TGTGCCAGCAGCTTAAAAGGAGGGACGGCCCTACCCTACGAGCAGTACTTC
V gene: TRBV11-2
clone size: many
D gene: -
J gene: TRBJ2-7

CDR3 protein: CASSVNGGIVEQFF
CDR3 DNA: TGTGCCAGCAGCGTAAATGGGGGGATTGTTGAGCAGTTCTTC
V gene: TRBV9
clone size: -
D gene: -
J gene: TRBJ2-1

CDR3 protein: CASSPDRGRSTSTDTQYF
CDR3 DNA: TGCGCCAGCAGCCCAGACAGGGGGCGGTCCACTAGCACAGATACGCAGTATTTT
V gene: TRBV5-1
clone size: few
D gene: TRBD1
J gene: TRBJ2-3

CDR3 protein: CASSDTSGSDEQYF
CDR3 DNA: TGCGCCAGCAGTGATACTAGCGGGAGCGACGAGCAGTACTTC
V gene: TRBV10-2
clone size: -
D gene: TRBD2
J gene: TRBJ2-7

CDR3 protein: CASPRRGEGGEKLFF
CDR3 DNA: TGTGCCAGCCCCCGGCGGGGGGAAGGCGGTGAAAAACTGTTTTTT
V gene: TRBV28
clone size: many
D gene: -
J gene: TRBJ1-4

CDR3 protein: CASSSRDSRTEAFF
CDR3 DNA: TGTGCCAGCAGCAGCCGGGACAGTCGCACTGAAGCTTTCTTT
V gene: TRBV7-2
clone size: few
D gene: TRBD1
J gene: TRBJ1-1

CDR3 protein: CSATRARSGRFVDEQFF
CDR3 DNA: TGCAGTGCCACCCGGGCTAGGAGCGGGAGATTCGTGGATGAGCAGTTCTTC
V gene: TRBV20-1
clone size: -
D gene: TRBD2
J gene: TRBJ2-1

CDR3 protein: CASRRDNSYEQYF
CDR3 DNA: TGTGCCAGCAGGCGGGACAACTCCTACGAGCAGTACTTC
V gene: TRBV6-1
clone size: many
D gene: -
J gene: TRBJ2-7

CDR3 protein: CASSVGSGVARSTDTQYF
CDR3 DNA: TGTGCCAGCAGCGTTGGTTCCGGGGTAGCGAGAAGCACAGATACGCAGTATTTT
V gene: TRBV9
clone size: few
D gene: -
J gene: TRBJ2-3